These 30 T cell receptor beta chains originate from one sample sequenced in a study of blood T cells in healthy people across ages. PCR was performed a second time for roughly 7 to 12 cycles using a sample-barcoded 5' primer and a J-beta primer mix. From the 5' RACE reads, TCRdb called clonotypes with MiXCR, one entry per CDR3 protein. Altogether approximately 730,000 distinct CDR3 sequences are present, less than 70% being singletons, with the ten largest covering about 42%. What was sequenced was blood. The source is an elderly man in good health.

This clonotype was detected a few times. The gene calls are TRBV5-1 and TRBJ1-1; 8 bases fit TRBD1. After removal of 0 bases from V and 4 bases from J, the junction contained 5 bases not matched to a gene. The germline V gene encodes CDR1 SGHRS and CDR2 YFSETQ. This CDR3 region has 15 residues. CDR3 DNA: TGCGCCAGCAGCTTGGCAACAGGGGGGGGCACTGAAGCTTTCTTT. Its translation: CASSLATGGGTEAFF.

The chain couples TRBV5-1 to TRBJ2-1; 7 bases map to TRBD2. CDR3 length: 16 amino acids. CDR1 SGHRS and CDR2 YFSETQ come from the germline V gene. Trimming at V came to 0 bases and at J to 8 bases, leaving 11 bases not matched to a gene. CDR3 sequence (DNA): TGCGCCAGCAGCTTGGAATTAGCGGGCGTGGGGCATGAGCAGTTCTTC. Residues: CASSLELAGVGHEQFF.

This chain links TRBV6-1 with TRBJ2-7; 9 bases agree with TRBD2. Germline V CDR1 and CDR2: MNHNS, SASEGT. The CDR3 is 15 residues long. J was trimmed by 4 bases and V by 3 bases; bases with no gene match: 7. CDR3 nucleotide sequence: TGTGCCAGCAGTGAGCCGGGACTAGCCTCGTACGAGCAGTACTTC. Translation gives CASSEPGLASYEQYF.

The rearrangement uses TRBV20-1 and TRBJ2-4, with TRBD2 matching over 11 bases. Matching the DNA end better, TRBJ2-7 makes the J call doubtful. Germline V lookup: CDR1 DFQATT, CDR2 SNEGSKA (reference sequence). This CDR3 is built from 16 residues. The CDR3 DNA sequence: TGCAGTGTTAGCAACCCAACTAGCGGGAGATTTGACGAGCAGTACTTC. Its translation: CSVSNPTSGRFDEQYF.

The chain combines TRBV12-3 or TRBV12-4 with TRBJ2-7; a weak D match, TRBD2 (6 bases). The CDR3 covers 13 residues. V was trimmed by 3 bases and J by 5 bases, leaving 11 bases between them. The CDR3: CASSLGGGDEQYF. CDR3 in DNA: TGTGCCAGCAGTTTGGGAGGTGGGGACGAGCAGTACTTC.

Turning to this clonotype: This may stem from a read error, because a much larger clone lies one nucleotide away. The chain combines TRBV13 with TRBJ2-7, with D perhaps TRBD1 or TRBD2 (6 bases each). Looked up from germline, CDR1 is PRHDT and CDR2 is FYEKMQ (reference sequence). There are 14 residues in the CDR3. The CDR3 DNA reads TGTGCCAGCAACTTAGGGGGGCGGATCTACGAGCAGTACTTC. Amino acid sequence: CASNLGGRIYEQYF.

This rearrangement joins TRBV12-3 or TRBV12-4 to TRBJ2-5; 10 nucleotides line up with TRBD1. CDR3 length equals 14 residues. The V segment lost 4 bases and the J segment 4 bases; nucleotides outside the gene matches: 3. The CDR3 spells CASSSGTGAETQYF. CDR3 bases: TGTGCCAGCAGTTCCGGGACAGGGGCAGAGACCCAGTACTTC.

This chain joins TRBV24-1 and TRBJ2-1, with D hard to call. The germline V and J ends were trimmed by 3 bases and 7 bases, with 12 bases remaining between them. There are 14 residues in the CDR3. The germline CDR1 and CDR2 sequences are KGHDR and SFDVKD. The CDR3 protein is CATSDARKGNEQFF. As DNA, the CDR3 is TGTGCCACCAGTGATGCCAGGAAGGGAAATGAGCAGTTCTTC.

The sample holds many counts of this clonotype. The V call is TRBV7-2, the J call TRBJ2-7; a weak D match, TRBD2 (6 bases). The CDR3 is made up of 15 amino acids. V gave up 6 bases and J gave up 0 bases, with 15 bases separating them. Germline CDR1 is SGHTA and CDR2 is FQGNSA. CDR3 nucleotide sequence: TGTGCCAGCAGTCCCGGGACTTTAAGCTCCTACGAGCAGTACTTC. This codes for CASSPGTLSSYEQYF. The full variable domain, its missing parts supplied by reference TRBV7-2 and TRBJ2-7, is GAGVSQSPSNKVTEKGKDVELRCDPISGHTALYWYRQSLGQGLEFLIYFQGNSAPDKSGLPSDRFSAERTGGSVSTLTIQRTQQEDSAVYLCASSPGTLSSYEQYFGPGTRLTVT.

The sample holds a few counts of this clonotype. The chain links TRBV6-1 to TRBJ2-3, with 7 nucleotides matching TRBD2. V was pared by 2 bases and J by 2 bases, with 7 bases of the junction left unmatched. Germline CDR1 MNHNS, CDR2 SASEGT. There are 16 residues in the CDR3. CDR3 residues: CASSELFLADTDTQYF. In nucleotides, the CDR3 is TGTGCCAGCAGTGAATTGTTTCTAGCGGACACAGATACGCAGTATTTT.

A few counts support this clonotype. The chain joins TRBV6-5 to TRBJ2-5, with 9 bases that match TRBD1. The CDR3 runs 17 residues. Germline loops: CDR1 MNHEY, CDR2 SVGAGI. J gave up 5 bases and V 0 bases, and 10 bases lay outside the gene matches. CDR3 in amino acids: CASSYSFGQGRGETQYF. CDR3 bases: TGTGCCAGCAGTTACTCTTTTGGACAGGGGCGAGGGGAGACCCAGTACTTC.

This chain connects TRBV29-1 to TRBJ2-2, with D maybe TRBD1 (8 bases). Per germline, CDR1 SQVTM and CDR2 ANQGSEA. V was trimmed by 3 bases and J by 5 bases, leaving 16 bases between them. The length of the CDR3 is 15 residues. The CDR3 nucleotides are TGCAGCGTTGATGGAGCGGGACAGGCTACCGGGGAGCTGTTTTTT. It translates to CSVDGAGQATGELFF.

This chain uses TRBV27 with TRBJ2-7; 8 nucleotides align to TRBD2. Matching the DNA end better, TRBJ2-5 makes the J call doubtful. CDR1 and CDR2 (germline): MNHEY, SMNVEV (reference sequence). The CDR3 contains 17 residues. The CDR3 DNA is TGTGCCAGCAGTTCCCCGACGCTAGCGGGTTACCAAGAGACCCAGTACTTC. Protein sequence: CASSSPTLAGYQETQYF.

The CDR3 spells CASSLGGTSSGDTQYF. The CDR3 coding sequence is TGCGCCAGCAGCTTGGGCGGGACTAGTTCTGGAGATACGCAGTATTTT. This chain uses TRBV5-1 with TRBJ2-3; 8 positions agree with TRBD2. Looked up from germline, CDR1 is SGHRS and CDR2 is YFSETQ. Trimming took 0 bases from V and 5 from J; bases not matched to a gene: 8. The length of the CDR3 is 16 residues.

This chain joins TRBV21-1 and TRBJ2-6; TRBD1 reflects the table's D call only, with no check against the DNA. TRBV21-1 is a documented pseudogene. This CDR3 spans 18 amino acids. The CDR3, as DNA: TGTGCCAGCAGCAAACCGAAGGGGGCTGTCTCTGGGGCCAACGTCCTGACTTTC. Protein sequence: CASSKPKGAVSGANVLTF.

This clonotype has ten or more counts. The chain couples TRBV7-2 to TRBJ2-5; D ambiguous. The CDR3 extends over 12 amino acids. Per the germline V gene, CDR1 is SGHTA and CDR2 is FQGNSA. V lost 1 base, J lost 4 bases, and 4 bases lay in between. The CDR3 spells CASSLVRETQYF. CDR3 bases: TGTGCCAGCAGCTTAGTCCGAGAGACCCAGTACTTC.

This rearrangement joins TRBV28 to TRBJ2-7; 7 nucleotides line up with TRBD1. The CDR3 contains 12 residues. Losses at the gene ends were 5 bases for V and 5 bases for J; bases not matched to a gene: 3. Germline V gene sequence: CDR1 MDHEN, CDR2 SYDVKM. The CDR3 sequence: CASSDDRDEQYF. The CDR3 DNA sequence: TGTGCCAGCAGTGATGACAGGGACGAGCAGTACTTC. Filled out from reference TRBV28 and TRBJ2-7, the complete variable domain reads DVKVTQSSRYLVKRTGEKVFLECVQDMDHENMFWYRQDPGLGLRLIYFSYDVKMKEKGDIPEGYSVSREKKERFSLILESASTNQTSMYLCASSDDRDEQYFGPGTRLTVT.

The chain joins TRBV5-1 to TRBJ2-3; 7 bases fit TRBD2. The CDR3 sequence is 15 residues long. J gave up 4 bases and V 4 bases, and 9 bases lay outside the gene matches. Per the germline V gene, CDR1 is SGHRS and CDR2 is YFSETQ. CDR3 sequence reads: CASSSSGTRADTQYF. CDR3 DNA sequence: TGCGCCAGCAGCAGCAGCGGGACGAGGGCAGATACGCAGTATTTT.

This clonotype was found a few times. The V gene is TRBV3-1, the J gene TRBJ2-4; the D is unclear. The J call may not be correct, given that the DNA end is closer to TRBJ2-5. This CDR3 contains 15 residues. Germline lookup yields CDR1 LGHDT and CDR2 YNNKEL (reference sequence). The CDR3 sequence: CASSQVRSSQETQYF. The CDR3 nucleotides are TGTGCCAGCAGCCAAGTAAGATCCAGTCAGGAGACCCAGTACTTC.

J is TRBJ2-7 and V is TRBV5-1, with D tentatively TRBD1 or TRBD2 (5 bases each). Germline values: CDR1 SGHRS, CDR2 YFSETQ. V lost 4 bases to trimming and J lost 4 bases, with 15 bases between them. CDR3 length equals 14 residues. Here the CDR3 reads CASSQARGPYEQYF. CDR3 nucleotides: TGCGCCAGCAGCCAGGCCCGGGGACCATACGAGCAGTACTTC.

There are a few counts of this clonotype. This sequence joins TRBV20-1 and TRBJ1-5; 7 nucleotides line up with TRBD1. Per the germline V gene, CDR1 is DFQATT and CDR2 is SNEGSKA (reference sequence). This CDR3 comprises 14 residues. The V and J ends lost 5 bases and 4 bases, in that order; junction bases with no gene match: 8. CDR3 coding DNA: TGCAGTGCTGGGACAGCCGATTTTAATCAGCCCCAGCATTTT. Encoded protein: CSAGTADFNQPQHF.

Here the CDR3 DNA reads TGTGCCAGCAGTCGCTCGTACGGATATGAGCAGTTCTTC. Protein: CASSRSYGYEQFF. The chain links TRBV6-6 to TRBJ2-1; unclear D gene. Trimming cost V 5 bases and J 8 bases, with 13 bases left between them. Germline V gene data show CDR1 as MNHNY and CDR2 as SVGAGI (reference sequence). The CDR3 totals 13 residues.

This chain links TRBV12-3 or TRBV12-4 with TRBJ1-1; D is ambiguous. V gave up 9 bases and J gave up 4 bases, with 12 bases separating them. The CDR3 extends over 12 amino acids. CDR3 in DNA: TGTGCCAGTAATGGGCGGGTCACTGAAGCTTTCTTT. This sequence encodes CASNGRVTEAFF.

This sequence joins TRBV20-1 and TRBJ1-1; the D is unclear. Trimming took 0 bases from V and 6 from J, leaving 17 bases between them. Germline loops: CDR1 DFQATT, CDR2 SNEGSKA (reference sequence). There are 15 residues in the CDR3. Here the CDR3 DNA reads TGCAGTGCTAGAGATCCCGGCAGGAACAAGGCTGAAGCTTTCTTT. This codes for CSARDPGRNKAEAFF.

CDR3 protein: CAAGGSGANVLTF. CDR3 sequence (DNA): TGTGCCGCGGGGGGCTCTGGGGCCAACGTCCTGACTTTC. The rearrangement joins TRBV21-1 to TRBJ2-6; the table assigns TRBD1, which was not confirmed against the DNA. TRBV21-1 is deemed a pseudogene. The CDR3 totals 13 residues.

The V call is TRBV20-1, the J call TRBJ2-3, with TRBD1 matching 12 bases. The CDR3 runs to 19 residues. Germline V lookup: CDR1 DFQATT, CDR2 SNEGSKA (reference sequence). V dropped 6 bases and J dropped 1; count of bases not matched to a gene: 17. The CDR3 DNA reads TGCAGTGCCGATCGCTTGGGACAGGGGGCTTTGGAGCGCACAGATACGCAGTATTTT. Amino acid sequence: CSADRLGQGALERTDTQYF.

V and J are TRBV3-1 and TRBJ1-2; no reliable D call. The ends were cut back, 1 base at V and 4 bases at J, with 13 bases in the middle. Germline V gene lookup returns CDR1 LGHDT and CDR2 YNNKEL (reference sequence). This CDR3 contains 15 residues. CDR3 nucleotides: TGTGCCAGCAGCCAAGGAGTGGGGTCAAGCTATGGCTACACCTTC. Protein sequence: CASSQGVGSSYGYTF.

The chain is built from TRBV20-1 and TRBJ2-6; the D is unclear. The V end was cut by 4 bases, the J end by 0 bases, with 7 bases between. The CDR3 is made up of 14 amino acids. Germline-derived CDR1 and CDR2 are DFQATT and SNEGSKA (reference sequence). The CDR3 loop is CSAMINSGANVLTF. For the CDR3, the DNA is TGCAGTGCTATGATCAACTCTGGGGCCAACGTCCTGACTTTC.

The chain employs TRBV29-1 and TRBJ2-7; 9 positions agree with TRBD1. In germline, CDR1 is SQVTM, CDR2 ANQGSEA. CDR3 length: 14 amino acids. The junction had 9 bases not matched to a gene; V was cut back by 6 bases and J by 3 bases. The CDR3 DNA is TGCAGCGTACTTGGCGGGACAGGGTACTACGAGCAGTACTTC. It is translated as CSVLGGTGYYEQYF.

The chain employs TRBV14 and TRBJ2-3; D is unresolved. CDR3 length: 15 residues. Germline V CDR1 and CDR2: SGHDN, FVKESK. V dropped 0 bases and J dropped 14 bases, with 21 bases sitting between them. For the CDR3, the DNA is TGTGCCAGCAGCCAAGATGGGTTGCAGCACAGATACGCGTATTTT. It specifies CASSQDGLQHRYAYF.